In this sample, the clone carrying this T cell receptor (beta chain) turned up a few times. What it binds is unknown. The data are from a study of PD-L1 blockade in urothelial cancer. Looking at the study overall: Study patients had been treated with 0 to 3 previous chemotherapy regimens.

The time point is: pretreatment peripheral blood. The investigators introduced synthetic TCR analog templates into each PCR as spikes. TCRdb keeps only in-frame clones here, not all; method: immunoSEQ multiplex PCR. The repertoire holds tens of thousands of clones, with 90% as singletons. Study outcomes and limitations: Greater 3-week expansion of tumor-associated blood clones was recorded for durable-benefit patients.

Sequencing was performed on PBMCs, taken around atezolizumab (anti-PD-L1) treatment. The receptor comes from a man between 60 and 75 years old with urothelial cancer.

CDR3 DNA sequence: TGTGCCAGCAGTGCAGGACAGATCTCTGGAAACACCATATATTTT. Translation: CASSAGQISGNTIYF. The chain has TRBV2 and TRBJ1-3; tentative D call: TRBD1 (6 bases). The ends were cut back, 4 bases at V and 0 bases at J, with 10 bases in the middle. CDR1 and CDR2 from the germline V gene are SNHLY and FYNNEI. The CDR3 has 15 amino acids.